The 29 T cell receptor beta chains below all came from one sample that was sequenced in a study of T cells expressing NK-cell markers. TCRdb reanalyzed the 5' RACE reads and collapses them to one entry per CDR3 protein, without DNA. There are some 410,000 distinct CDR3 sequences in the sample, with about 7.3% held by the top ten. The sample comprised blood T cells: a sorted CD56 or NKG2C T cell subset, CD4+ or CD8+ T cells, or bulk PBMC T cells (not recorded which). Every receptor here comes from a woman aged 18 to 75 in good health.

V and J are TRBV12-3 or TRBV12-4 and TRBJ2-3; the D call from TCRdb, TRBD1, cannot be confirmed without DNA. The CDR3 extends over 17 amino acids. The CDR3 loop reads CASTLGGGGASTDTQYF.

The genes are TRBV15 and TRBJ2-7; the D call from TCRdb, TRBD2, cannot be confirmed without DNA. This CDR3 contains 15 residues. The germline CDR1 and CDR2 sequences are LNHNV and YYDKDF (reference sequence). This CDR3 is CATSSRTSRPYEQYF.

V and J are TRBV18 and TRBJ1-1. The CDR3 is 13 amino acids. Germline V gene data show CDR1 as KGHSH and CDR2 as LQKENI. The CDR3 protein is CASSPQWATEAFF.

The CDR3 sequence is CASRRARNQPQHF. The chain joins TRBV28 to TRBJ1-5. From germline, CDR1 is MDHEN and CDR2 SYDVKM. The CDR3 totals 13 residues.

This chain's CDR3 is CSAAVISNYGYTF. This rearrangement joins TRBV20-1 to TRBJ1-2. CDR1 is DFQATT and CDR2 is SNEGSKA in the germline V gene (reference sequence). The CDR3 sequence is 13 residues long.

The chain is built from TRBV12-3 or TRBV12-4 and TRBJ1-1; the TRBD1 assignment by TCRdb is unverifiable without DNA. This CDR3 is built from 12 residues. The CDR3 here is CASSPSDRGTFF.

The gene calls are TRBV11-2 and TRBJ2-5; the TCRdb call, TRBD2, lacks DNA for checking. This CDR3 has 15 amino acids. Germline V gene lookup returns CDR1 SGHAT and CDR2 FQNNGV. The chain's CDR3 is CASSLWVAGVETQYF.

The chain combines TRBV5-5 with TRBJ1-2. Germline V gene data show CDR1 as SGHKS and CDR2 as YYEKEE (reference sequence). This CDR3 comprises 13 residues. The CDR3 sequence: CASSLEVTHGYTF.

The V call is TRBV6-1, the J call TRBJ2-5. Germline V CDR1 and CDR2: MNHNS, SASEGT. The CDR3 totals 14 residues. CDR3 loop: CASSKGQKGETQYF.

The rearrangement links TRBV12-3 or TRBV12-4 to TRBJ1-5; TCRdb's D call, TRBD1, is unchecked because there is no DNA. This CDR3 comprises 15 residues. CDR3 sequence: CASSLDTGYNQPQHF.

The V and J genes are TRBV6-2 or TRBV6-3 and TRBJ2-5; TCRdb designates TRBD2, a call that cannot be tested without DNA. The germline V gene has CDR1 MNHEY and CDR2 SVGEGT. The CDR3 contains 13 residues. This chain's CDR3 is CASRQTSEETQYF.

The chain recombines TRBV19 with TRBJ1-3; no DNA is available, so the TRBD1 call from TCRdb remains unchecked. There are 14 residues in the CDR3. Germline CDR1 LNHDA, CDR2 SQIVND (reference sequence). CDR3: CASSQGDFGNTIYF. Variable domain in full (rest from reference TRBV19 and TRBJ1-3): DGGITQSPKYLFRKEGQNVTLSCEQNLNHDAMYWYRQDPGQGLRLIYYSQIVNDFQKGDIAEGYSVSREKKESFPLTVTSAQKNPTAFYLCASSQGDFGNTIYFGEGSWLTVV.

The gene calls are TRBV5-5 and TRBJ2-4; TCRdb's D call of TRBD1 is untestable without DNA. The germline gives CDR1 SGHKS, CDR2 YYEKEE (reference sequence). The CDR3 has 16 amino acids. The CDR3 protein is CASIPGQPVAKNIQYF. Using reference TRBV5-5 and TRBJ2-4 for the parts outside the CDR3, the full variable domain is DAGVTQSPTHLIKTRGQQVTLRCSPISGHKSVSWYQQVLGQGPQFIFQYYEKEERGRGNFPDRFSARQFPNYSSELNVNALLLGDSALYLCASIPGQPVAKNIQYFGAGTRLSVL.

The chain carries TRBV7-9 and TRBJ2-2; TCRdb's D gene call, TRBD1, goes unchecked for lack of DNA. Germline V gene data show CDR1 as SEHNR and CDR2 as FQNEAQ (reference sequence). The CDR3 has 15 amino acids. CDR3 amino acids: CASSLVRGATGELFF.

This chain uses TRBV11-2 with TRBJ2-1; the D call of TRBD1 rests on TCRdb alone, since no DNA is present to check it. The germline gives CDR1 SGHAT, CDR2 FQNNGV. The CDR3 totals 14 residues. The CDR3 reads CASSLVGQGDEQFF.

The chain employs TRBV4-3 and TRBJ1-1; TCRdb's D gene call, TRBD1, goes unchecked for lack of DNA. The CDR3 has 14 amino acids. The germline CDR1 and CDR2 sequences are LGHNA and YSLEER. CDR3 sequence reads: CASSQDGGWAEAFF.

The V gene is TRBV7-8, the J gene TRBJ2-3; the TCRdb call, TRBD1, lacks DNA for checking. This CDR3 has 14 amino acids. CDR1 SGHVS and CDR2 FQNEAQ come from the germline V gene. This chain's CDR3 is CASSLVRESDTQYF. Combining the CDR3 with reference TRBV7-8 and TRBJ2-3 gives the whole variable domain GAGVSQSPRYKVAKRGQDVALRCDPISGHVSLFWYQQALGQGPEFLTYFQNEAQLDKSGLPSDRFFAERPEGSVSTLKIQRTQQEDSAVYLCASSLVRESDTQYFGPGTRLTVL.

CDR3 sequence: CASSYLTGAGNTIYF. The V gene is TRBV6-5, the J gene TRBJ1-3; checking the TCRdb D call of TRBD1 is not possible without DNA. Germline V CDR1 and CDR2: MNHEY, SVGAGI. The CDR3 has 15 amino acids.

The chain is built from TRBV5-5 and TRBJ1-1; TCRdb lists TRBD1, though no DNA is available to test this call. The germline CDR1 and CDR2 sequences are SGHKS and YYEKEE (reference sequence). CDR3 length: 13 residues. The CDR3 loop is CASSQIPGTEAFF.

The chain combines TRBV7-8 with TRBJ1-2; TCRdb's assignment of TRBD1 cannot be checked, as there is no DNA. There are 16 residues in the CDR3. CDR1 and CDR2 from the germline V gene are SGHVS and FQNEAQ. The CDR3 here is CASSPSTGWDPDGYTF.

The J gene is TRBJ2-2, the V gene TRBV5-1. The CDR3 sequence is 13 residues long. The germline V gene encodes CDR1 SGHRS and CDR2 YFSETQ. CDR3 sequence: CASNSPNTGELFF.

J is TRBJ2-7 and V is TRBV7-2; TCRdb selects TRBD2, and the lack of DNA leaves this call unchecked. The CDR3 is 12 amino acids. Germline CDR1 reads SGHTA; CDR2 reads FQGNSA. CDR3 amino acids: CASSLDGPEQYF.

V and J are TRBV20-1 and TRBJ2-3; absent DNA, TCRdb's TRBD1 call cannot be checked. Germline lookup yields CDR1 DFQATT and CDR2 SNEGSKA (reference sequence). CDR3 length: 16 residues. The CDR3 spells CSARGRGTGVQDTQYF.

The rearrangement links TRBV12-3 or TRBV12-4 to TRBJ1-5; TCRdb calls TRBD1, which cannot be checked without DNA. This CDR3 contains 13 residues. CDR3 in amino acids: CASYPGAGQPQHF.

The chain has TRBV20-1 and TRBJ2-1; the TRBD2 assignment by TCRdb is unverifiable without DNA. The germline CDR1 and CDR2 sequences are DFQATT and SNEGSKA (reference sequence). CDR3 size: 15 residues. The CDR3 protein is CSAPTSGRAPHEQFF.

The J gene is TRBJ2-7, the V gene TRBV12-3 or TRBV12-4; TCRdb returns TRBD1, unconfirmable since there is no DNA. CDR3 size: 12 residues. The CDR3 here is CASSQNDRAEYF.

The V call is TRBV20-1, the J call TRBJ2-1; no DNA is available, so the TRBD2 call from TCRdb remains unchecked. Germline values: CDR1 DFQATT, CDR2 SNEGSKA (reference sequence). The CDR3 consists of 14 residues. CDR3: CSAGRGSQYNEQFF.

The chain recombines TRBV7-2 with TRBJ2-5; TCRdb designates TRBD1, a call that cannot be tested without DNA. The CDR3 consists of 16 residues. Per germline, CDR1 SGHTA and CDR2 FQGNSA. The CDR3 is CASSYRGDWYQETQYF.

This sequence joins TRBV29-1 and TRBJ2-7; TCRdb selects TRBD1, and the lack of DNA leaves this call unchecked. The CDR3 spans 14 residues. From germline, CDR1 is SQVTM and CDR2 ANQGSEA. The chain's CDR3 is CSVEGGQGAYEQYF.